This record looks at one TCR beta chain sequence and its context. This clonotype has just a few counts. Its antigen specificity is not known. No base qualities exist here, and no much larger clone lies one base off it. Library preparation used 5' RACE. Sequencing was performed on a NextSeq 500. In the TCR library protocol, unique molecular identifiers were attached to individual cDNA molecules to correct for PCR bias and sequencing error. TCR alpha and beta chains were both sequenced, and the abundances of alpha and beta sequences in each sample were closely correlated with each other. For the original study's pipeline: Decombinator V4 was used to perform V gene, J gene and CDR3 annotation of TCR sequences. TCRs were defined as expanded if a significant change between any two time points was detected under a Poisson model with p below 0.0001. TCR abundances were normalised to the total number of TCRs sequenced per sample and were expressed as counts per million. MAIT TCRs were defined by TRAV1-2 paired with TRAJ12, TRAJ20 or TRAJ33, and iNKT TCRs by TRAV10 paired with TRAJ18. VDJdb, accessed 1 November 2021, was searched for CMV, EBV and SARS-CoV-2 annotated TCRs, with TCRs annotated for multiple antigens excluded. TCRdb reworked the public reads: Q25 trimming with fastp, MiXCR clone assembly, productive beta chains retained. Duplicate CDR3 protein sequences are folded into a single record with the most common DNA and genes. The V and J calls follow TCRdb's processing rather than the paper's. For this sample the table gives approximately 97,000 distinct CDR3 sequences, of which 10% to 15% were detected only once. The top ten constitute less than 8% of the sample.

V ends up 4 bases short and J 13 bases short, with an unmatched junction base count of 3. The germline V gene encodes CDR1 LGHDT and CDR2 YNNKEL (reference sequence). From cysteine to phenylalanine, the CDR3 is 11 amino acids long. Just the 33-base CDR3 DNA is kept, in frame starting at base 1. The data originate from a study of early T cells in non-severe SARS-CoV-2 infection (dated by TCRdb to about 2021). About the study as a whole: Bulk RNA from unsorted whole blood was used for TCR sequencing, so alpha and beta chains could not be paired.

The study was a case-control design nested within a healthcare worker cohort in London, UK, with weekly nasopharyngeal swab PCR tests and blood sampling. Healthcare workers were enrolled in the week of the UK lockdown, from 23 to 31 March 2020, and were followed every week for up to roughly 16 weeks. What the authors observed across the whole study: Matching against VDJdb was skewed toward anti-spike CD8 responses, likely underestimated virus-specific expansions, and missed private and CD4 specificities.

This clonotype was obtained from an adult who was a healthcare worker with PCR-confirmed SARS-CoV-2 infection or an uninfected control (not recorded which). The sequence joins TRBV3-1 to TRBJ2-1; 8 bases in the middle match TRBD2. Sequencing was carried out using whole blood. The CDR3 region has the sequence CASSPGLVQFF. The bases read TGTGCCAGCAGCCCGGGACTAGTTCAGTTCTTC.